This T cell receptor (beta chain) was found in a study of CD8 T cells in ankylosing spondylitis. Regarding the study as a whole: Significant enrichment of disease-linked clones was reportedly seen in matched ankylosing spondylitis synovial fluid. The authors found the disease-linked clones to be CD8+ and relatively rare in peripheral blood. Characteristic of ankylosing spondylitis blood, it appeared, was a TCR beta motif comprising about eight highly homologous variants.

This clonotype was recorded a few times. Its antigen is as yet unknown. Preparation of TCR beta libraries was done by quantitative 5'-RACE with molecular barcodes. One entry per CDR3 protein, called by TCRdb with MiXCR from the 5' RACE reads. The data show roughly 250,000 distinct CDR3 sequences, over 9.5% seen once. Germline loops: CDR1 MNHEY, CDR2 SVGAGI. The CDR3 has 13 residues. V was shortened by 0 bases and J by 5 bases, with 5 bases between the two germline ends. The clonotype originates from a male donor with ankylosing spondylitis or in good health (not recorded which). The sequenced sample consisted of blood, either unsorted or a sorted T cell fraction (not recorded which). The chain links TRBV6-5 to TRBJ1-5; D uncertain. CDR3 DNA: TGTGCCAGCAGTTACTCGCCAGATCAGCCCCAGCATTTT. Amino acid sequence: CASSYSPDQPQHF.